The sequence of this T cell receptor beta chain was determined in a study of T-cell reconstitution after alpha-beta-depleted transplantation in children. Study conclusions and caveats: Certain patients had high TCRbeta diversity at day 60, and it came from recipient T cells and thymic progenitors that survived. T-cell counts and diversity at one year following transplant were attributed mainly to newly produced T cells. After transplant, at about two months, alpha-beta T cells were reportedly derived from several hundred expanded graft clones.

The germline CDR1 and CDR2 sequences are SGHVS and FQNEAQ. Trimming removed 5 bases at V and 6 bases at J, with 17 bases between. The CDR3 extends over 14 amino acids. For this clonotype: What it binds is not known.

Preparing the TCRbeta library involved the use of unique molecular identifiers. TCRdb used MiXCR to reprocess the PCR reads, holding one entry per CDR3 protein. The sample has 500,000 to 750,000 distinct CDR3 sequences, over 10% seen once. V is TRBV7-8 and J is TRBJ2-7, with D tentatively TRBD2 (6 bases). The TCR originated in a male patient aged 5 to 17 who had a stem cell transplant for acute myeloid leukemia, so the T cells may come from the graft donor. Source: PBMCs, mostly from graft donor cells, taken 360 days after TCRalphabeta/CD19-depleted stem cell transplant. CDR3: CASSPRIAAVEQYF. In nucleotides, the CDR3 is TGTGCCAGCAGCCCCCGGATAGCGGCAGTCGAGCAGTACTTC.